This T cell receptor beta chain was retrieved from a study of control samples from healthy donors and cancer patients. Data came from immunoSEQ multiplex PCR; TCRdb stores just in-frame clones and leaves some out. Altogether around 200,000 clones are present, roughly 91% being singletons, with the ten largest covering roughly 1.5%. J lost 4 bases, V lost 3 bases, and 1 base had no gene match. Per germline, CDR1 SGHRS and CDR2 YFSETQ. The CDR3 is made up of 14 amino acids. This TCR came from a man aged 18 to 35 in good health. The sequencing sample was made of blood. This sequence joins TRBV5-1 and TRBJ2-3, with 11 bases aligning to TRBD2. The CDR3 sequence: CASSWGLAADTQYF. For the CDR3, the DNA is TGCGCCAGCAGCTGGGGACTAGCGGCAGATACGCAGTATTTT.